The rows below give T cell receptor beta chains drawn from one sample of a study of blood T cell repertoires in COVID-19. The table came from immunoSEQ multiplex PCR; TCRdb's copy has only in-frame clones and leaves some out. This sample has around 260,000 clones, with about 90% found just once. Sequencing was done on a sample of peripheral blood. These receptor sequences come from a person aged 18 to 30 with COVID-19, enrolled during active disease. CDR3s include the opening cysteine and the closing phenylalanine or tryptophan. A D gene is named only where the DNA matches it firmly. Clone size is given for some rows only: seen once, a few or many times, or a class if the clone is expanded.

V gene: TRBV20-1
clone size: once
J gene: TRBJ1-1
D gene: TRBD1
CDR3 length: 15
CDR3 DNA: TGCAGTGCTAGTAGGGTCTACAGGGGGCCCACTGAAGCTTTCTTT
CDR3 protein: CSASRVYRGPTEAFF

V gene: TRBV4-1
clone size: .
J gene: TRBJ1-3
D gene: .
CDR3 length: 12
CDR3 DNA: TGCGCCAGCAGCGAGGATACAAACACCATATATTTT
CDR3 protein: CASSEDTNTIYF

V gene: TRBV27
clone size: once
J gene: TRBJ2-3
D gene: .
CDR3 length: 15
CDR3 DNA: TGTGCCAGCAGTTTATCCTATCTTGACACAGATACGCAGTATTTT
CDR3 protein: CASSLSYLDTDTQYF

V gene: TRBV6-5
clone size: .
J gene: TRBJ2-1
D gene: TRBD2
CDR3 length: 16
CDR3 DNA: TGTGCCAGCAGTTACGGGCTGAGCGGGAGGGTAAATGAGCAGTTCTTC
CDR3 protein: CASSYGLSGRVNEQFF

V gene: TRBV28
clone size: few
J gene: TRBJ1-6
D gene: TRBD1
CDR3 length: 13
CDR3 DNA: TGTGCCATTGACAGGGGACCGGGGTCACCCCTCCACTTT
CDR3 protein: CAIDRGPGSPLHF

V gene: TRBV19
clone size: .
J gene: TRBJ2-6
D gene: .
CDR3 length: 16
CDR3 DNA: TGTGCCAGTCCCAGGAAGGGGTCCCCTGGGGCCAACGTCCTGACTTTC
CDR3 protein: CASPRKGSPGANVLTF

V gene: TRBV19
clone size: .
J gene: TRBJ2-1
D gene: .
CDR3 length: 15
CDR3 DNA: TGTGCCAGTAGTATAGGACTAACCGGTGGCAATGAGCAGTTCTTC
CDR3 protein: CASSIGLTGGNEQFF

V gene: TRBV19
clone size: .
J gene: TRBJ2-4
D gene: TRBD2
CDR3 length: 16
CDR3 DNA: TGTGCCAGTAGTCCCTTAGCGGGACTAGCCAAAAACATTCAGTACTTC
CDR3 protein: CASSPLAGLAKNIQYF

V gene: TRBV15
clone size: .
J gene: TRBJ2-7
D gene: .
CDR3 length: 16
CDR3 DNA: TGTGCCACCAGCAGAGATTCCAGACTAGGCGAGTGGGAGCAGTACTTC
CDR3 protein: CATSRDSRLGEWEQYF

V gene: TRBV19
clone size: .
J gene: TRBJ2-3
D gene: .
CDR3 length: 16
CDR3 DNA: TGTGCCAGTAGTATAAGGGCTAGCGTATACACAGATACGCAGTATTTT
CDR3 protein: CASSIRASVYTDTQYF

V gene: TRBV15
clone size: once
J gene: TRBJ1-1
D gene: .
CDR3 length: 14
CDR3 DNA: TGTGCCACCAGCAAAAACTCAGGGGCGACTGAAGCTTTCTTT
CDR3 protein: CATSKNSGATEAFF

V gene: TRBV5-4
clone size: .
J gene: TRBJ2-6
D gene: TRBD1
CDR3 length: 19
CDR3 DNA: TGTGCCAGCAGCTTGGGCCCGGGACAGCCGGACTCTGGGGCCAACGTCCTGACTTTC
CDR3 protein: CASSLGPGQPDSGANVLTF

V gene: TRBV12-5
clone size: .
J gene: TRBJ1-1
D gene: TRBD1
CDR3 length: 16
CDR3 DNA: TGTGCTAGTGGTTTGGACCTGGGGACAGGGGCCACTGAAGCTTTCTTT
CDR3 protein: CASGLDLGTGATEAFF

V gene: TRBV6-6
clone size: few
J gene: TRBJ2-5
D gene: TRBD1
CDR3 length: 14
CDR3 DNA: TGTGCCAGCAGGGGACAGGCAGCGCAAGAGACCCAGTACTTC
CDR3 protein: CASRGQAAQETQYF

V gene: TRBV3-1/TRBV3-2
clone size: once
J gene: TRBJ1-2
D gene: TRBD1
CDR3 length: 17
CDR3 DNA: TGTGCCAGCAGCCTGAACCCTTGGACAGGCGAATACTATGGCTACACCTTC
CDR3 protein: CASSLNPWTGEYYGYTF

V gene: TRBV30
clone size: .
J gene: TRBJ1-4
D gene: .
CDR3 length: 13
CDR3 DNA: TGTGCCTGGAGTTCCGGCGGAGGGGAAAAACTGTTTTTT
CDR3 protein: CAWSSGGGEKLFF

V gene: TRBV10-1
clone size: .
J gene: TRBJ2-2
D gene: TRBD2
CDR3 length: 14
CDR3 DNA: TGCGCCGGGAGGATAGCGGGAGAGACCGGGGAGCTGTTTTTT
CDR3 protein: CAGRIAGETGELFF